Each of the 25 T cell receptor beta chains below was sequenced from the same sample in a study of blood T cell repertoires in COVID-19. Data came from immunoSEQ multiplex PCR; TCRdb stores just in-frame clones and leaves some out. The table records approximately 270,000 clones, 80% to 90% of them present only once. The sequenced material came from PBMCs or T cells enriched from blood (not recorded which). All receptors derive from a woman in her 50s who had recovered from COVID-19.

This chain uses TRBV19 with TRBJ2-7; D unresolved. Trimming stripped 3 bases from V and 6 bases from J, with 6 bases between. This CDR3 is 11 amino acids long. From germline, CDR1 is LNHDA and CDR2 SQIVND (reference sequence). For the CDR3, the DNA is TGTGCCAGTAGTATGTCGGGCGAGCAGTACTTC. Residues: CASSMSGEQYF.

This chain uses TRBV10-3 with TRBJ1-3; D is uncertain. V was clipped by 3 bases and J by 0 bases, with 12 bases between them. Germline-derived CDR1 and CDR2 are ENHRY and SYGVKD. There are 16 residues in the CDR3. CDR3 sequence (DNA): TGTGCCATCAGTGATTACGAAATGAGCTCTGGAAACACCATATATTTT. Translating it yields CAISDYEMSSGNTIYF.

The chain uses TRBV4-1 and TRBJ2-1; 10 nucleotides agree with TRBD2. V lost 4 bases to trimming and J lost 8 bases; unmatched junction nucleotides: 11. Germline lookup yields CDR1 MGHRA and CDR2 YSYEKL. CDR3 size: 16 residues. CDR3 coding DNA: TGCGCCAGCAGCCTTAATGGAGCGGGAGGGCCCTATGAGCAGTTCTTC. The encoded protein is CASSLNGAGGPYEQFF.

DNA of the CDR3: TGTGCCAGCAGCCAAGTGGGACTAGCGGAAGAGACCCAGTACTTC. Translation gives CASSQVGLAEETQYF. This chain links TRBV3-1 (or the pseudogene TRBV3-2) with TRBJ2-5, with 11 nucleotides matching TRBD2. From germline, CDR1 is LGHDT and CDR2 YNNKEL (reference sequence). V lost 1 base to trimming and J lost 3 bases; unmatched junction nucleotides: 1. The CDR3 is 15 residues long.

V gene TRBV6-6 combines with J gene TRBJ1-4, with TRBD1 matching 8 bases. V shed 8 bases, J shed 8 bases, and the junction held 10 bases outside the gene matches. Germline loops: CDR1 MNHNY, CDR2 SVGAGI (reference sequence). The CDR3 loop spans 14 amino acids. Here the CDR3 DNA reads TGTGCCAGCCGTCGGGCAGGGGGCGCCGAAAAACTGTTTTTT. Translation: CASRRAGGAEKLFF.

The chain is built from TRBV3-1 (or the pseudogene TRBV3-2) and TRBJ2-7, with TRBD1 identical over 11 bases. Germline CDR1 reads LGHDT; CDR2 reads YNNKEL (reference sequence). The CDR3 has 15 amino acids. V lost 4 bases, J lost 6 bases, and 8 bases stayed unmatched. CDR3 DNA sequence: TGTGCCAGCAGCCGCGGACAGGGGGCATCATCCGAGCAGTACTTC. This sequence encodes CASSRGQGASSEQYF.

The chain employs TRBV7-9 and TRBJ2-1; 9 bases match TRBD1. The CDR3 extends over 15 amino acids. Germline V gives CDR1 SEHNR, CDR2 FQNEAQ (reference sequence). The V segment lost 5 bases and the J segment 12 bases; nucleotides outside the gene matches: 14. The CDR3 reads CASSPPDRGLDGQFF. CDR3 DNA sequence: TGTGCCAGCAGCCCCCCGGACAGGGGACTCGACGGGCAGTTCTTC.

Here the CDR3 DNA reads TGTGCCAGCAGTTTCCAGATAGGGCGGGGCTCCTACGAGCAGTACTTC. Translation gives CASSFQIGRGSYEQYF. This chain links TRBV28 with TRBJ2-7, with D possibly TRBD2 on 6 matching bases. With 3 bases removed from V and 0 bases from J, the gap between germline ends came to 15 bases. Germline V gives CDR1 MDHEN, CDR2 SYDVKM. CDR3 length equals 16 residues.

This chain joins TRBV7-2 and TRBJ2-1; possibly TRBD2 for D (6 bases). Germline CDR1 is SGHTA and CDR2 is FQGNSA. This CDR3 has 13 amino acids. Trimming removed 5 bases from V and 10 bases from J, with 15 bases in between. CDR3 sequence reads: CASSQRAGPEQFF. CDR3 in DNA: TGTGCCAGCAGCCAGAGGGCGGGGCCGGAGCAGTTCTTC.

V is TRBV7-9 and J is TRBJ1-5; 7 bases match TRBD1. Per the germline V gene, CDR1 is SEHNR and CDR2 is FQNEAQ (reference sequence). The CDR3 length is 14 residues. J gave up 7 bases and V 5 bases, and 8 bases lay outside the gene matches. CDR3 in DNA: TGTGCCAGCAGCATATCCGGGACAGCCCAGCCCCAGCATTTT. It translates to CASSISGTAQPQHF. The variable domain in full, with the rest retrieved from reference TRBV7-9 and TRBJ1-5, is DTGVSQNPRHKITKRGQNVTFRCDPISEHNRLYWYRQTLGQGPEFLTYFQNEAQLEKSRLLSDRFSAERPKGSFSTLEIQRTEQGDSAMYLCASSISGTAQPQHFGDGTRLSIL.

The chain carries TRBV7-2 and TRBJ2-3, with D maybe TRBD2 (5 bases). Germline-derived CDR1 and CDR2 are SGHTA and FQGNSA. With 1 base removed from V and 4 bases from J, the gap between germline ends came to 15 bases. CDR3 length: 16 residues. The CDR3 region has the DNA TGTGCCAGCAGCTTAGTACCCGGAGGTATGGCAGATACGCAGTATTTT. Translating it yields CASSLVPGGMADTQYF.

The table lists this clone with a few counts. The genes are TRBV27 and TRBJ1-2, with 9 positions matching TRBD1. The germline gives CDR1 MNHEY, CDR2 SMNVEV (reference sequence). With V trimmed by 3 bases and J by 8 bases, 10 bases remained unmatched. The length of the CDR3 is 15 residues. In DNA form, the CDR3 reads TGTGCCAGCAGTTTTCGACGACAGGGGGGACAAGGCTACACCTTC. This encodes CASSFRRQGGQGYTF.

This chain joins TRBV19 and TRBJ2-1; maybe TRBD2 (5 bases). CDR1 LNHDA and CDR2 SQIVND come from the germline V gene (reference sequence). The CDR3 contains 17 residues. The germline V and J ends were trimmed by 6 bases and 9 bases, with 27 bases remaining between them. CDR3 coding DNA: TGTGCCAGTAGGGACCACAGTAAGGGTTGGACGGCGGGTGAGCAGTTCTTC. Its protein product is CASRDHSKGWTAGEQFF.

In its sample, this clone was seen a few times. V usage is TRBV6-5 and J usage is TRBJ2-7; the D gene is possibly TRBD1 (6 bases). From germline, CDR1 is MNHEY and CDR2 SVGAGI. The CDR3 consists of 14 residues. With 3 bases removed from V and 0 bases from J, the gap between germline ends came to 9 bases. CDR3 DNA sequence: TGTGCCAGCAGTTATACAGGGATCTCCTACGAGCAGTACTTC. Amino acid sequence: CASSYTGISYEQYF.

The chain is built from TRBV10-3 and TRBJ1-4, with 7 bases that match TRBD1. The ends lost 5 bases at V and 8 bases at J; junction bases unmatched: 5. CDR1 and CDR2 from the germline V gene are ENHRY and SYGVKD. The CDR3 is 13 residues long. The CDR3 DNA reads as TGTGCCATCAGTCGTACAGGGGAGGAAAAACTGTTTTTT. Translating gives CAISRTGEEKLFF.

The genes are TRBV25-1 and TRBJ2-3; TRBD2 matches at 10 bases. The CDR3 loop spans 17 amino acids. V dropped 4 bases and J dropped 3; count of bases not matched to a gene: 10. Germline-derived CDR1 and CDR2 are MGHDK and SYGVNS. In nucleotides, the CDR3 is TGTGCCAGCAGTGGCAACCTAGCGGGAGATGGGACAGATACGCAGTATTTT. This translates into CASSGNLAGDGTDTQYF.

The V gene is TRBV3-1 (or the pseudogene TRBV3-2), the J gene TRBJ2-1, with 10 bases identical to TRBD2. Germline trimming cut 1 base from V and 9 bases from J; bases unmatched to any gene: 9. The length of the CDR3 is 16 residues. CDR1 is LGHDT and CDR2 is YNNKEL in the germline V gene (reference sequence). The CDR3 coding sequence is TGTGCCAGCAGCCAAGCTCAGAGCGGGAGGGCCGCTGAGCAGTTCTTC. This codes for CASSQAQSGRAAEQFF.

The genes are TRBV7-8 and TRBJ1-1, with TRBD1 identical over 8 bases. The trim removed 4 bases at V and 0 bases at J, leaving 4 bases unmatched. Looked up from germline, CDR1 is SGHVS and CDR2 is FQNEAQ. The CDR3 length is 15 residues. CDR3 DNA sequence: TGTGCCAGCAGCTCCGGACAGGGATTGAACACTGAAGCTTTCTTT. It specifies CASSSGQGLNTEAFF.

The CDR3 spells CASSSDTGNTEAFF. The CDR3 DNA follows: TGTGCCAGCAGTTCCGACACTGGGAACACTGAAGCTTTCTTT. This sequence joins TRBV6-5 and TRBJ1-1; D ambiguous. The CDR3 loop spans 14 amino acids. The V and J ends lost 4 bases and 1 base respectively, with 10 bases between them. Germline V gene data show CDR1 as MNHEY and CDR2 as SVGAGI.

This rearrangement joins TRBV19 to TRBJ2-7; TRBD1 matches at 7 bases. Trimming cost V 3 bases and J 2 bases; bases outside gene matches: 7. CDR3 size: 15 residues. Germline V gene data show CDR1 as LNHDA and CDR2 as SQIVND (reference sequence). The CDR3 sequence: CASSIRQGVPYEQYF. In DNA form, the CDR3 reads TGTGCCAGTAGTATTCGGCAGGGGGTCCCCTACGAGCAGTACTTC. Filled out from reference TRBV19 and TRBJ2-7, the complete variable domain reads DGGITQSPKYLFRKEGQNVTLSCEQNLNHDAMYWYRQDPGQGLRLIYYSQIVNDFQKGDIAEGYSVSREKKESFPLTVTSAQKNPTAFYLCASSIRQGVPYEQYFGPGTRLTVT.

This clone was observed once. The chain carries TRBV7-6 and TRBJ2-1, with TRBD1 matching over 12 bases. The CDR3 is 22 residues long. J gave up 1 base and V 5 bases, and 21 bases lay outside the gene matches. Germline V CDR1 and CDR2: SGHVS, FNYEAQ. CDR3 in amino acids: CASSAAGTGGANRPGSYNEQFF. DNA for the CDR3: TGTGCCAGCAGCGCGGCTGGGACAGGGGGCGCAAATAGACCGGGGTCCTACAATGAGCAGTTCTTC.

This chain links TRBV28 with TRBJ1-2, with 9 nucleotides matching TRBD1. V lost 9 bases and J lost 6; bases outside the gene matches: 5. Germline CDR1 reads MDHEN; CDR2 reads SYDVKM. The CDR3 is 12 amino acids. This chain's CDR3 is CASRQGDHGYTF. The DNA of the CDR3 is TGTGCCAGTCGACAGGGGGATCATGGCTACACCTTC.

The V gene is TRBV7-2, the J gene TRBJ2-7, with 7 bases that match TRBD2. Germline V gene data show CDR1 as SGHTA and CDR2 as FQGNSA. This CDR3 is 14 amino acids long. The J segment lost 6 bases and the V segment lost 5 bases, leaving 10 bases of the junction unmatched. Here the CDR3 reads CASSRTSPASEQYF. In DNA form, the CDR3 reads TGTGCCAGCAGCAGGACTAGTCCTGCGTCCGAGCAGTACTTC.

The CDR3 region is CASSRDRDNEQFF. The CDR3 nucleotides read TGCGCCAGCAGCCGGGACAGAGACAATGAGCAGTTCTTC. The rearrangement uses TRBV5-1 and TRBJ2-1, with 7 nucleotides matching TRBD1. Germline loops: CDR1 SGHRS, CDR2 YFSETQ. The CDR3 covers 13 residues. V lost 4 bases and J lost 5; bases outside the gene matches: 3.

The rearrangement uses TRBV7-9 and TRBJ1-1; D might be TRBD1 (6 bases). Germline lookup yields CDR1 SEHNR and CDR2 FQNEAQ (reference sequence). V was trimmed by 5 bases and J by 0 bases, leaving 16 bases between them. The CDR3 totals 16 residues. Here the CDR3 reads CASSPTRQALNTEAFF. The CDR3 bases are TGTGCCAGCAGCCCGACAAGACAGGCCTTGAACACTGAAGCTTTCTTT.